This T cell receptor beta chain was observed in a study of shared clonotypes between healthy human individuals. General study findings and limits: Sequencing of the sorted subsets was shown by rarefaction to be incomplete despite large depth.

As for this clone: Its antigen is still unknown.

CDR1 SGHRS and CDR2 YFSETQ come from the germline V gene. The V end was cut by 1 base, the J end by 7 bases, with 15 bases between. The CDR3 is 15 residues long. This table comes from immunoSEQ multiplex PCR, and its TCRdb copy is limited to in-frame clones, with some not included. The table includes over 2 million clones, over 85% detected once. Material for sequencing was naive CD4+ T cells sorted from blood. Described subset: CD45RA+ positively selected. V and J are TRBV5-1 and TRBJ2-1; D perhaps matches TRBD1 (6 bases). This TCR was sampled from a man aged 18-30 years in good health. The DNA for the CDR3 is TGCGCCAGCAGCTTGACAGGGAGTTATATGAATGAGCAGTTCTTC. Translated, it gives CASSLTGSYMNEQFF. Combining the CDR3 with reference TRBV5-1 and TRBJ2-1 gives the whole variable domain KAGVTQTPRYLIKTRGQQVTLSCSPISGHRSVSWYQQTPGQGLQFLFEYFSETQRNKGNFPGRFSGRQFSNSRSEMNVSTLELGDSALYLCASSLTGSYMNEQFFGPGTRLTVL.